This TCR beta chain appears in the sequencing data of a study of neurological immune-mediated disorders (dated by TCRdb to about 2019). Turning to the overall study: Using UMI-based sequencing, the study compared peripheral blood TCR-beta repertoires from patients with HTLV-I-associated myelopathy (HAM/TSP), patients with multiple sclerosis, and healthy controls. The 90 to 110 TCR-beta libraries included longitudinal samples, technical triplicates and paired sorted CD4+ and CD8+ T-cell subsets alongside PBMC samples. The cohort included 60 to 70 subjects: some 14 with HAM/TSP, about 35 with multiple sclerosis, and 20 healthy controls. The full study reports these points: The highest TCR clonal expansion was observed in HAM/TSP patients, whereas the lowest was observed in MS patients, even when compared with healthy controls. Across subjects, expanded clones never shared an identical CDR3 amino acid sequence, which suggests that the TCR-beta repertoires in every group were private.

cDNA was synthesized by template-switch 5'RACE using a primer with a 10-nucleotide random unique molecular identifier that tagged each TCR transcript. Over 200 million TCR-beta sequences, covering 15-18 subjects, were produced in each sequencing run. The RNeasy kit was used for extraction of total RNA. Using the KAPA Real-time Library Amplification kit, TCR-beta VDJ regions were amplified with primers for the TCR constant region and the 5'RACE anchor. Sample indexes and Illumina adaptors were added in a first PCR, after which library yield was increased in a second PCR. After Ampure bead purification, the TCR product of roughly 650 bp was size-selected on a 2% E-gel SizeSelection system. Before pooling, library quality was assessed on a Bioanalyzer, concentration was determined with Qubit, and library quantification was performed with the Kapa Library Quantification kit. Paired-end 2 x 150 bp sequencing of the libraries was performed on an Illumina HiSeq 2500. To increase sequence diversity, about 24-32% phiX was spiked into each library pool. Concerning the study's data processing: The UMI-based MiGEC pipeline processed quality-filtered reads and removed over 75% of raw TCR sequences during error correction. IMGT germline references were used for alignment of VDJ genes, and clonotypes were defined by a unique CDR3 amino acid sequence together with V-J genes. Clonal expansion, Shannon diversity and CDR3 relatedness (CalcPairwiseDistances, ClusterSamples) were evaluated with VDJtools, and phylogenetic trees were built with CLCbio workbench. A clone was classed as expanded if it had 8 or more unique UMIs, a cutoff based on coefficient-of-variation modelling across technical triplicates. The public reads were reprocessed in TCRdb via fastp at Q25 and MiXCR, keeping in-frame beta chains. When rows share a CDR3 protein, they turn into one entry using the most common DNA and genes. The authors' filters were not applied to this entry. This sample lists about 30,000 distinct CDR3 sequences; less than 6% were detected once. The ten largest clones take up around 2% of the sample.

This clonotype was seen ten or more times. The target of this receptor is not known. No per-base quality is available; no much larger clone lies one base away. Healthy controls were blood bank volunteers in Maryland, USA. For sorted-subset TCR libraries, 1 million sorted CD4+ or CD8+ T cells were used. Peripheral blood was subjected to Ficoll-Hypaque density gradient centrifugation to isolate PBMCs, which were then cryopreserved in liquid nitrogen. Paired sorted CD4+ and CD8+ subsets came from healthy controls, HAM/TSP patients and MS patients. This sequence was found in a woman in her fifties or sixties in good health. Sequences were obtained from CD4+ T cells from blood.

The CDR3 corresponds to CASSQDLGAGGANYGYTF. The base sequence is TGTGCCAGCAGCCAAGATCTCGGAGCAGGGGGCGCAAACTATGGCTACACCTTC. The chain was built from TRBV3-1 and TRBJ1-2, with 8 bases in between that match TRBD1. Germline trimming amounts to 0 bases on V and 2 bases on J, with 11 as the count of junction bases outside the gene matches. From its cysteine to its phenylalanine, the CDR3 spans 18 amino acids. Only the CDR3 region is kept as DNA, spanning 54 bases read in frame from base 1. According to the germline V gene (reference sequence), CDR1 reads LGHDT and CDR2 reads YNNKEL.